This entry concerns a single TCR beta chain. MiXCR was run by TCRdb on the 5' RACE reads, yielding one entry per CDR3 protein. The sample yields approximately 220,000 distinct CDR3 sequences, around 8% seen once. The entry originates in a study of identical twins. Trimming stripped 2 bases from V and 1 base from J, with 11 bases between. The CDR3 consists of 15 residues. Germline V gene sequence: CDR1 SGHTA, CDR2 FQGTGA. These same records also appear under a second study, on yellow fever vaccine responses in identical twins.

The receptor comes from a woman aged 18 to 35 in good health. The source material was memory (CD45RO+) T cells sorted from blood. The chain has TRBV7-3 and TRBJ2-5; weak D call: TRBD2 (6 bases). CDR3 DNA: TGTGCCAGCAGCTTACTGGTGGGGGGCCAAGAGACCCAGTACTTC. Translation gives CASSLLVGGQETQYF.